Following are 30 T cell receptor beta chains from one sample sequenced in a study of CD8 T cells in ankylosing spondylitis. TCRdb called the 5' RACE reads again in MiXCR, with one record for every CDR3 protein. The data contain 250,000 to 350,000 distinct CDR3 sequences, around 20% of them singletons. The sequenced material came from blood, either unsorted or a sorted T cell fraction (not recorded which). These receptors all stem from a male donor with ankylosing spondylitis or in good health (not recorded which).

This clonotype was counted only a few times. The chain has TRBV21-1 and TRBJ2-7. TRBV21-1 is a documented pseudogene. The CDR3 is 16 residues long. The DNA for the CDR3 is TGTGCCAGCAGCAAATGTACTACAGGGGGCTCCTACGAGCAGTACGTC. Protein: CASSKCTTGGSYEQYV.

V is TRBV5-1 and J is TRBJ1-1; D gene unclear. CDR1 is SGHRS, CDR2 YFSETQ, per germline. This CDR3 spans 15 amino acids. V lost 5 bases and J 1 base, leaving 15 bases between the germline ends. The CDR3 sequence is CASSLQQPSNTEAFF. The CDR3 coding sequence is TGCGCCAGCAGTCTGCAACAGCCGTCGAACACTGAAGCTTTCTTT.

The table lists this clonotype with a few counts. The chain carries TRBV20-1 and TRBJ2-7, with 8 bases matching TRBD1. The CDR3 loop spans 13 amino acids. Trimming cost V 3 bases and J 3 bases; bases outside gene matches: 4. Germline V CDR1 and CDR2: DFQATT, SNEGSKA (reference sequence). The CDR3 region is CSARGGTGYEQYV. In nucleotides, the CDR3 is TGCAGTGCTAGGGGCGGGACAGGCTACGAGCAGTACGTC.

The sample holds a few counts of this clonotype. The chain uses TRBV24-1 and TRBJ1-5; the D is unclear. Trimming stripped 2 bases from V and 1 base from J, with 11 bases between. The CDR3 is 16 residues long. Germline V CDR1 and CDR2: KGHDR, SFDVKD. The CDR3 loop reads CATSDSSGGSNQPQHF. The CDR3 DNA reads as TGTGCCACCAGTGATTCCTCAGGCGGAAGCAATCAGCCCCAGCATTTT.

This clonotype was counted only a few times. The limits of the CDR3 on the DNA are not certain, so only TCRdb's listed CDR3 is given. The chain is built from TRBV12-3 or TRBV12-4 and TRBJ1-4. The CDR3 spans 15 residues, counting both ends. CDR3 amino acids: CASSSSSLSYEKLFF.

The chain employs TRBV9 and TRBJ1-1; perhaps TRBD1 as D (5 bases). The ends were cut back, 0 bases at V and 5 bases at J, with 8 bases in the middle. This CDR3 spans 13 amino acids. Germline loops: CDR1 SGDLS, CDR2 YYNGEE. As DNA, the CDR3 is TGTGCCAGCAGCGTAGACAGGTGGACTGAAGCTTTCTTT. It specifies CASSVDRWTEAFF.

The chain employs TRBV6-5 and TRBJ2-3; unclear D gene. Germline CDR1 is MNHEY and CDR2 is SVGAGI. V was clipped by 2 bases and J by 3 bases, with 9 bases between them. This CDR3 comprises 14 residues. DNA of the CDR3: TGTGCCAGCAGTTACGCCCGGATAACAGATACGCAGTATTTT. Its protein is CASSYARITDTQYF.

The chain joins TRBV5-6 to TRBJ1-4; 8 bases agree with TRBD1. Looked up from germline, CDR1 is SGHDT and CDR2 is YYEEEE. This CDR3 is 15 amino acids long. Trimming at V came to 4 bases and at J to 6 bases, leaving 8 bases not matched to a gene. CDR3 amino acids: CASSPLGQADEKLFF. The DNA for the CDR3 is TGTGCCAGCAGCCCCCTGGGACAGGCCGATGAAAAACTGTTTTTT.

The chain uses TRBV25-1 and TRBJ1-2, with unresolved D. The CDR3 has 13 residues. Germline lookup yields CDR1 MGHDK and CDR2 SYGVNS. V lost 4 bases, J lost 7 bases, and 13 bases lay in between. For the CDR3, the DNA is TGTGCCAGCAGTGCCGGCGGCCCGTTTGGCTACACCTTC. It is translated as CASSAGGPFGYTF.

The chain has TRBV10-3 and TRBJ1-1, with 9 bases fitting TRBD1. In germline, CDR1 is ENHRY, CDR2 SYGVKD. The V and J ends lost 11 bases and 0 bases, in that order; junction bases with no gene match: 22. This CDR3 region has 19 residues. The CDR3 loop is CAATGGTGGRTIMNTEAFF. CDR3 coding DNA: TGTGCCGCGACCGGCGGAACAGGGGGCCGAACGATTATGAACACTGAAGCTTTCTTT.

The J gene is TRBJ2-1, the V gene TRBV18; D is ambiguous. CDR3 size: 13 residues. V gave up 3 bases and J gave up 7 bases, with 10 bases separating them. The germline CDR1 and CDR2 sequences are KGHSH and LQKENI. The CDR3 protein is CASSPQAWNEQFF. In DNA form, the CDR3 reads TGTGCCAGCTCACCTCAAGCTTGGAATGAGCAGTTCTTC. The whole variable domain, remainder taken from reference TRBV18 and TRBJ2-1, is NAGVMQNPRHLVRRRGQEARLRCSPMKGHSHVYWYRQLPEEGLKFMVYLQKENIIDESGMPKERFSAEFPKEGPSILRIQQVVRGDSAAYFCASSPQAWNEQFFGPGTRLTVL.

The chain combines TRBV10-3 with TRBJ2-2, with unresolved D. The CDR3 spans 16 residues. The V gene lost 0 bases and the J gene lost 3 bases, with 11 bases spanning the gap. In germline, CDR1 is ENHRY, CDR2 SYGVKD. CDR3: CAISESGKADTGELFF. The CDR3 coding sequence is TGTGCCATCAGTGAGTCCGGAAAGGCGGACACCGGGGAGCTGTTTTTT.

This chain connects TRBV18 to TRBJ2-7; 8 nucleotides align to TRBD2. J lost 3 bases, V lost 4 bases, and 5 bases had no gene match. This CDR3 has 14 residues. Germline CDR1 reads KGHSH; CDR2 reads LQKENI. CDR3 sequence (DNA): TGTGCCAGCTCACAAGGTGCGGGGGGCTACGAGCAGTACGTC. This codes for CASSQGAGGYEQYV.

The chain couples TRBV5-1 to TRBJ2-3; D gene uncertain. This CDR3 comprises 15 residues. Germline assignment: CDR1 SGHRS and CDR2 YFSETQ. Trimming took 7 bases from V and 0 from J, leaving 15 bases between them. As DNA, the CDR3 is TGCGCCAGCCAGAAAGGAATCGCTAGCACAGATACGCAGTATTTT. Residues: CASQKGIASTDTQYF.

Sample share makes this clonotype medium-sized. The V gene is TRBV5-6, the J gene TRBJ2-5; D is unclear. CDR3 length: 13 amino acids. CDR1 is SGHDT, CDR2 YYEEEE, per germline. Trimming pared 2 bases from V and 4 bases from J, leaving 9 bases between. The CDR3 here is CASSFGVGETQYF. As DNA, the CDR3 is TGTGCCAGCAGCTTTGGAGTGGGAGAGACCCAGTACTTC.

Worth noting for this clonotype: This may arise from a read error, as a much more abundant clone is one base away. The rearrangement joins TRBV2 to TRBJ1-5; D is unclear. The CDR3 has 15 residues. CDR1 and CDR2 (germline): SNHLY, FYNNEI. The CDR3 reads CVSSEGQLLNQPQHF. CDR3 in DNA: TGTGTCAGCAGTGAAGGGCAGCTTCTCAATCAGCCCCAGCATTTT.

The chain recombines TRBV21-1 with TRBJ1-5. TRBV21-1 is assigned pseudogene status. The CDR3 totals 16 residues. The CDR3 region has the DNA TGTGCCAGCAGCAAGTCGGGTCTCAAAAGCAATCAGCCCCAGCATTTT. It codes for CASSKSGLKSNQPQHF.

The chain links TRBV6-1 to TRBJ1-3, with D possibly being TRBD1 (6 bases). The V gene lost 6 bases and the J gene lost 0 bases, with 12 bases spanning the gap. Germline-derived CDR1 and CDR2 are MNHNS and SASEGT. This CDR3 has 15 residues. CDR3 sequence (DNA): TGTGCCAGCAGCATCGGACAGATCTCTGGAAACACCATATATTTT. Translating gives CASSIGQISGNTIYF.

This clonotype was observed many times. This sequence joins TRBV28 and TRBJ1-5; possibly TRBD1 for D (5 bases). The germline CDR1 and CDR2 sequences are MDHEN and SYDVKM. Between the trimmed V and J ends, which lost 3 bases and 7 bases, there was a span of 13 bases. This CDR3 has 14 amino acids. This CDR3 reads CASSFIGAEQPQHF. CDR3 coding DNA: TGTGCCAGCAGTTTCATAGGGGCTGAACAGCCCCAGCATTTT.

The chain recombines TRBV11-1 with TRBJ2-1; 10 bases agree with TRBD2. In germline, CDR1 is SGHAT, CDR2 FQDESV (reference sequence). The V and J ends lost 3 bases and 7 bases, in that order; junction bases with no gene match: 6. The CDR3 length is 15 residues. The CDR3 sequence is CASSLASGGTNEQFF. The DNA of the CDR3 is TGTGCCAGCAGCTTGGCTAGCGGGGGTACGAATGAGCAGTTCTTC.

In this sample, this clonotype turned up once. This chain joins TRBV5-4 and TRBJ1-2; 12 positions match TRBD1. Germline trimming cut 4 bases from V and 7 bases from J; bases unmatched to any gene: 5. The germline V gene has CDR1 SGHNT and CDR2 YYREEE (reference sequence). The CDR3 length is 14 residues. CDR3 coding DNA: TGTGCCAGCAGCCTGGGACAGGGGGCCGGTGGCTACACCTTC. Protein product: CASSLGQGAGGYTF. Looking up the rest from reference TRBV5-4 and TRBJ1-2 gives the full variable domain: ETGVTQSPTHLIKTRGQQVTLRCSSQSGHNTVSWYQQALGQGPQFIFQYYREEENGRGNFPPRFSGLQFPNYSSELNVNALELDDSALYLCASSLGQGAGGYTFGSGTRLTVV.

The chain combines TRBV5-5 with TRBJ2-1; TRBD1 might be the D (5 bases). Germline values: CDR1 SGHKS, CDR2 YYEKEE (reference sequence). Trimming cost V 4 bases and J 8 bases, with 13 bases left between them. The CDR3 runs to 13 residues. Written as DNA, the CDR3 is TGTGCCAGCAGCCCAAGGACAATCGATGAGCAGTTCTTC. Residues: CASSPRTIDEQFF.

The chain combines TRBV6-1 with TRBJ1-4, with D uncertain. V lost 6 bases and J 4 bases, leaving 12 bases between the germline ends. Germline-derived CDR1 and CDR2 are MNHNS and SASEGT. The CDR3 extends over 14 amino acids. This chain's CDR3 is CASRNPGSNEKLFF. The CDR3 coding sequence is TGTGCCAGCAGAAACCCCGGGAGTAATGAAAAACTGTTTTTT.

The V call is TRBV6-1, the J call TRBJ1-1, with 8 bases matching TRBD1. Trimming removed 5 bases from V and 5 bases from J; junction bases left unmatched: 10. This CDR3 is 15 amino acids long. From germline, CDR1 is MNHNS and CDR2 SASEGT. Here the CDR3 DNA reads TGTGCCAGCAGTCTCCGAAGTACAGGGGGGACTGAAGCTTTCTTT. This gives the protein CASSLRSTGGTEAFF.

This clonotype has more than one count but fewer than ten. V is TRBV7-7 and J is TRBJ2-7, with no clear D. Trimming left V 5 bases short and J 6 bases short, with 23 bases between. The CDR3 spans 16 residues. CDR1 SSHAT and CDR2 FNYEAQ come from the germline V gene (reference sequence). CDR3 loop: CASSPTVAPLTFEQYV. In DNA form, the CDR3 reads TGTGCCAGCAGCCCCACCGTGGCCCCCTTAACATTCGAGCAGTACGTC.

In its sample, this clonotype was seen many times. The genes are TRBV29-1 and TRBJ2-1; the match to TRBD1 covers 7 bases. V lost 6 bases to trimming and J lost 0 bases; unmatched junction nucleotides: 2. The CDR3 runs to 13 residues. The germline V gene encodes CDR1 SQVTM and CDR2 ANQGSEA. CDR3 DNA sequence: TGCAGCGTGACAGGGCCCTCCTACAATGAGCAGTTCTTC. It translates to CSVTGPSYNEQFF.

This clonotype was seen ten or more times. The rearrangement joins TRBV18 to TRBJ2-3, with 12 positions matching TRBD2. This CDR3 comprises 17 residues. The V gene's germline CDR1 is KGHSH and CDR2 LQKENI. The ends lost 3 bases at V and 0 bases at J; junction bases unmatched: 4. As DNA, the CDR3 is TGTGCCAGCTCACCGGGACTAGCGGGCGCTAGCACAGATACGCAGTATTTT. As protein: CASSPGLAGASTDTQYF.

In its sample, this clonotype was seen a few times. The gene calls are TRBV18 and TRBJ1-5, with no clear D. CDR3 length equals 15 residues. Germline V gives CDR1 KGHSH, CDR2 LQKENI. V dropped 6 bases and J dropped 2 bases, with 14 bases sitting between them. The CDR3 region is CASSSSLTRNQPQHF. In DNA form, the CDR3 reads TGTGCCAGCTCCTCATCATTAACACGCAATCAGCCCCAGCATTTT.

This clonotype was seen at least ten times. The rearrangement joins TRBV6-1 to TRBJ1-5; maybe TRBD1 (5 bases). The germline gives CDR1 MNHNS, CDR2 SASEGT. This CDR3 is built from 15 residues. V gave up 6 bases and J gave up 1 base, with 13 bases separating them. The CDR3 nucleotides are TGTGCCAGCAGGGCCGGGACCGGCAGCAATCAGCCCCAGCATTTT. This sequence encodes CASRAGTGSNQPQHF.

This clonotype turned up a few times. The chain joins TRBV12-3 or TRBV12-4 to TRBJ1-1; no definite D call. V was trimmed by 3 bases and J by 1 base, leaving 6 bases between them. This CDR3 has 13 residues. The CDR3 loop is CASSFDKNTEAFF. The DNA for the CDR3 is TGTGCCAGCAGTTTCGACAAGAACACTGAAGCTTTCTTT.